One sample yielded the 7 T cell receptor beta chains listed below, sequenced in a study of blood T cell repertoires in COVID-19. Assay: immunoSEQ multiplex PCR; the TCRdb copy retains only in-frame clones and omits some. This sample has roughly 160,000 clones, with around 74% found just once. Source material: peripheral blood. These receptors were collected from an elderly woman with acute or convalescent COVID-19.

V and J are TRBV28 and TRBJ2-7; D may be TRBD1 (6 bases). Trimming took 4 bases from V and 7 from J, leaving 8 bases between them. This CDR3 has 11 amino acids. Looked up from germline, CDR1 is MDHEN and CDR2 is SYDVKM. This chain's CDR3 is CASSSDREQYF. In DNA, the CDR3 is TGTGCCAGCAGTTCCGACAGGGAGCAGTACTTC.

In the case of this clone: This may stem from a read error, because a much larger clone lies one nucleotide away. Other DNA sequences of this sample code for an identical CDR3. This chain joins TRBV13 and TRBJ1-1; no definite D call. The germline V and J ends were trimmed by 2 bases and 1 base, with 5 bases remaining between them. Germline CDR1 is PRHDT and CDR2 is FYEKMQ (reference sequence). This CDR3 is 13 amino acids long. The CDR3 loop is CASSLTGNTEAFF. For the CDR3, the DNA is TGTGCCAGCAGCTTAACCGGGAACACTGAAGCTTTCTTT.

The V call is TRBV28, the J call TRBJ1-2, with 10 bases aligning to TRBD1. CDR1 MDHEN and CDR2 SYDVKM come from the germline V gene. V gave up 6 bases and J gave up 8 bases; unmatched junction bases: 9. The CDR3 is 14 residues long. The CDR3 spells CASRSGTGVWGYTF. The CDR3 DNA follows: TGTGCCAGCAGGTCCGGGACAGGGGTTTGGGGCTACACCTTC.

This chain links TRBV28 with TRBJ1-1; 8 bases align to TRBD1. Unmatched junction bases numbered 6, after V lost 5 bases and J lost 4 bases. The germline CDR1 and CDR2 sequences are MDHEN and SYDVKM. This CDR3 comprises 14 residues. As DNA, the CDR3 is TGTGCCAGCAGTCTCCAGGGGGCCAGCACTGAAGCTTTCTTT. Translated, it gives CASSLQGASTEAFF.

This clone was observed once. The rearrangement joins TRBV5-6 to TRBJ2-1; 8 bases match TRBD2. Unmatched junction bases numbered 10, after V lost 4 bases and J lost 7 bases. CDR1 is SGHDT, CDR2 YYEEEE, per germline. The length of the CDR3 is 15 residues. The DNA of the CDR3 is TGTGCCAGCAGCCCCTGGGAGCGGGAGAGGAATGAGCAGTTCTTC. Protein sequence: CASSPWERERNEQFF.

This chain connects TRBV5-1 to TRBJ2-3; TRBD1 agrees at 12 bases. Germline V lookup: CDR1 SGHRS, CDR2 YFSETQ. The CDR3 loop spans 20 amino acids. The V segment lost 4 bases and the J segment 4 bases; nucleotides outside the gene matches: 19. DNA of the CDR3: TGCGCCAGCAGCGGGGACAGGGGGCGCGACGGGAGGGCTTCGGCAGATACGCAGTATTTT. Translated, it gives CASSGDRGRDGRASADTQYF.

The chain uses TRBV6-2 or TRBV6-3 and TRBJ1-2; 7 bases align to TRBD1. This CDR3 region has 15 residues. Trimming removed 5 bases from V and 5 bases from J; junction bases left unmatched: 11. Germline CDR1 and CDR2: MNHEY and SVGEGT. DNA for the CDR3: TGTGCCAGCAGTCGACTCTCCGGGACAGAGTATGGCTACACCTTC. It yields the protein CASSRLSGTEYGYTF.